These T cell receptor beta chains were read from a single sample in a study of T cell responses to AZD1222 COVID-19 vaccine. Sequencing was performed with immunoSEQ multiplex PCR; in TCRdb, only in-frame clones are kept and a portion is missing. The sample gives under 200,000 clones, approximately 92% of which show up once; less than 1.5% is in the top ten. Sequences were derived from peripheral blood, sampled on day 0 of AZD1222 vaccination. Receptor source: an adult in good health. The conserved cysteine and the conserved F or W are not part of the CDR3 here. Fields, in order: J gene, V gene, CDR3 protein.

TRBJ1-5 TRBV1 TSSQDSRDSTNQPQH
TRBJ2-1 TRBV24-1 ATSDLGGNYNEQF
TRBJ1-2 TRBV6-5 ASDRAGYGYT
TRBJ1-2 TRBV28 ASSVGQNYGYT
TRBJ2-1 TRBV3-1/TRBV3-2 ASSQDGRASGGNEQF
TRBJ1-4 TRBV2 ASDRGAGSYQLNEKLF
TRBJ2-2 TRBV5-1 ASSLLDRGVSGELF
TRBJ1-1 TRBV25-1 ASSEPQQGDTEAF
TRBJ2-6 TRBV7-2 ASSNGRLSGANVLT
TRBJ2-5 TRBV6-6 ASSFREGETQY
TRBJ1-4 TRBV18 ASSPVGATNEKLF
TRBJ1-1 TRBV6-5 ASSYSSGGRAEAF
TRBJ2-5 TRBV7-9 ASSLDTSETQY
TRBJ1-3 TRBV6-5 ASSYSKLNGNTIY
TRBJ2-7 TRBV18 ASSPLPSYEQY
TRBJ1-1 TRBV4-1 ASSAKGSSVMNTEAF
TRBJ2-2 TRBV3-1/TRBV3-2 ASSQGNSYTGELF
TRBJ1-1 TRBV29-1 SQGGGFRITEAF
TRBJ2-1 TRBV27 ASSFWRGGQVEQF
TRBJ1-1 TRBV4-1 ASSQEIGEAF
TRBJ1-3 TRBV6-1 ASSDGGAGNTIY
TRBJ1-3 TRBV9 ASSVALGTVISGNTIY